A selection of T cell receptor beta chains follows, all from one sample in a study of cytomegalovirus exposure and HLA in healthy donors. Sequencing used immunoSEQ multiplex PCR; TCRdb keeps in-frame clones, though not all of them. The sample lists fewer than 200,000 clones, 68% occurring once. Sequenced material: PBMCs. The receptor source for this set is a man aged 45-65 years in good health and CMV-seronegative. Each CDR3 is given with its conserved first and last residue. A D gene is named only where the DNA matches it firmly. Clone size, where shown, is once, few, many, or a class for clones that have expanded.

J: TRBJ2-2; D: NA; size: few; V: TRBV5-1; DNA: TGCGCCACCAAAGTCGGGGTTGGGGCCGGGGAGCTGTTTTTT; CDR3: CATKVGVGAGELFF
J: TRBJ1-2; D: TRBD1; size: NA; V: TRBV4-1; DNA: TGCGCCAGCAGCCAACTGGACAGGGGGTTTAACTATGGCTACACCTTC; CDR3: CASSQLDRGFNYGYTF
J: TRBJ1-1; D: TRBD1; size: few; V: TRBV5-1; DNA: TGCGCCAGCAGCTTGGATACAGGGGGGACTGAAGCTTTCTTT; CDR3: CASSLDTGGTEAFF
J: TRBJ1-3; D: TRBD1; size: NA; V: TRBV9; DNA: TGTGCCAGCAGCGCCCGGGGCTGGACAGGGGAGATTCAAGGAAACACCATATATTTT; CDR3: CASSARGWTGEIQGNTIYF
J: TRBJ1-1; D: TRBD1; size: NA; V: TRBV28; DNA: TGTGCCAGCAGTTTGGGCCCCAGGGCAGGGGGGAACACTGAAGCTTTCTTT; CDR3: CASSLGPRAGGNTEAFF
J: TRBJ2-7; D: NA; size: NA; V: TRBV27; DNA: TGTGCCAGCAGATTGACAGTCTCCTACGAGCAGTACTTC; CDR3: CASRLTVSYEQYF
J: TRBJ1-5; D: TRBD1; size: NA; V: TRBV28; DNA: TGTGCCAGCAGCGCCGGGACAGGGGGTCGTCAGCCCCAGCATTTT; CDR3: CASSAGTGGRQPQHF
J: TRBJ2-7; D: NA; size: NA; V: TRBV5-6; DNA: TGTGCCAGCAGCTTGCTAGGGGCGCAATACGAGCAGTACTTC; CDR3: CASSLLGAQYEQYF